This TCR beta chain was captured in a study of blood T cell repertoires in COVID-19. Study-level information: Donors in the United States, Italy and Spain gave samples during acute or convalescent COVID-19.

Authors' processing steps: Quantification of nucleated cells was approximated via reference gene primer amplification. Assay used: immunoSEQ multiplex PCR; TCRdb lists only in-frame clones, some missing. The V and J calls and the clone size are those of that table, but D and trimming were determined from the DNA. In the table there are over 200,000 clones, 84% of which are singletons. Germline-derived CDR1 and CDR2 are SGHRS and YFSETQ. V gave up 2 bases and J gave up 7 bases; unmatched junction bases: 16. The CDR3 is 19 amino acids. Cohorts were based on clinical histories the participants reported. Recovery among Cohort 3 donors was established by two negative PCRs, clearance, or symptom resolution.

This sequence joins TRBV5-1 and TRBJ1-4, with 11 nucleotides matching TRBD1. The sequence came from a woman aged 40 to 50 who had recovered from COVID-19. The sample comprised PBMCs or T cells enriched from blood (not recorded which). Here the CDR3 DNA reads TGCGCCAGCAGCTTCCTAACACCGGGACAGGGGGAGGTTACTGAAAAACTGTTTTTT. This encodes CASSFLTPGQGEVTEKLFF.